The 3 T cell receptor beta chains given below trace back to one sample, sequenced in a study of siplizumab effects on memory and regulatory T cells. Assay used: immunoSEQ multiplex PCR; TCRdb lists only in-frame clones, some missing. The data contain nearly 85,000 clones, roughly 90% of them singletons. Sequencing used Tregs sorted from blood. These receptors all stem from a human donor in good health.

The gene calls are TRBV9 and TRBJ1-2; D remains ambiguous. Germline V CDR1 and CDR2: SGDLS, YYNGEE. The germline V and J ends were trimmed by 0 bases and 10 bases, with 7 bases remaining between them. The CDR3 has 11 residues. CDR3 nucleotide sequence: TGTGCCAGCAGCGTAGAAGATTCCTACACCTTC. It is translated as CASSVEDSYTF.

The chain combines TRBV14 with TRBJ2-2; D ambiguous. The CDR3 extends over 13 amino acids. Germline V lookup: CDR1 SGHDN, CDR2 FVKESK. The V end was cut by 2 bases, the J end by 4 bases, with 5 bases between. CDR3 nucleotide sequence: TGTGCCAGCAGCCAACGTGGCACCGGGGAGCTGTTTTTT. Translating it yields CASSQRGTGELFF.

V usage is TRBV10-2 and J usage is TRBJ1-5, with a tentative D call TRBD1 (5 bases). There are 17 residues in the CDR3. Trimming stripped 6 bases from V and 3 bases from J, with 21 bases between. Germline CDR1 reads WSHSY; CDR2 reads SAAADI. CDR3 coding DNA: TGCGCCAGCAGCCCCCGGGGGATAGACAACTTCAATCAGCCCCAGCATTTT. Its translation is CASSPRGIDNFNQPQHF.